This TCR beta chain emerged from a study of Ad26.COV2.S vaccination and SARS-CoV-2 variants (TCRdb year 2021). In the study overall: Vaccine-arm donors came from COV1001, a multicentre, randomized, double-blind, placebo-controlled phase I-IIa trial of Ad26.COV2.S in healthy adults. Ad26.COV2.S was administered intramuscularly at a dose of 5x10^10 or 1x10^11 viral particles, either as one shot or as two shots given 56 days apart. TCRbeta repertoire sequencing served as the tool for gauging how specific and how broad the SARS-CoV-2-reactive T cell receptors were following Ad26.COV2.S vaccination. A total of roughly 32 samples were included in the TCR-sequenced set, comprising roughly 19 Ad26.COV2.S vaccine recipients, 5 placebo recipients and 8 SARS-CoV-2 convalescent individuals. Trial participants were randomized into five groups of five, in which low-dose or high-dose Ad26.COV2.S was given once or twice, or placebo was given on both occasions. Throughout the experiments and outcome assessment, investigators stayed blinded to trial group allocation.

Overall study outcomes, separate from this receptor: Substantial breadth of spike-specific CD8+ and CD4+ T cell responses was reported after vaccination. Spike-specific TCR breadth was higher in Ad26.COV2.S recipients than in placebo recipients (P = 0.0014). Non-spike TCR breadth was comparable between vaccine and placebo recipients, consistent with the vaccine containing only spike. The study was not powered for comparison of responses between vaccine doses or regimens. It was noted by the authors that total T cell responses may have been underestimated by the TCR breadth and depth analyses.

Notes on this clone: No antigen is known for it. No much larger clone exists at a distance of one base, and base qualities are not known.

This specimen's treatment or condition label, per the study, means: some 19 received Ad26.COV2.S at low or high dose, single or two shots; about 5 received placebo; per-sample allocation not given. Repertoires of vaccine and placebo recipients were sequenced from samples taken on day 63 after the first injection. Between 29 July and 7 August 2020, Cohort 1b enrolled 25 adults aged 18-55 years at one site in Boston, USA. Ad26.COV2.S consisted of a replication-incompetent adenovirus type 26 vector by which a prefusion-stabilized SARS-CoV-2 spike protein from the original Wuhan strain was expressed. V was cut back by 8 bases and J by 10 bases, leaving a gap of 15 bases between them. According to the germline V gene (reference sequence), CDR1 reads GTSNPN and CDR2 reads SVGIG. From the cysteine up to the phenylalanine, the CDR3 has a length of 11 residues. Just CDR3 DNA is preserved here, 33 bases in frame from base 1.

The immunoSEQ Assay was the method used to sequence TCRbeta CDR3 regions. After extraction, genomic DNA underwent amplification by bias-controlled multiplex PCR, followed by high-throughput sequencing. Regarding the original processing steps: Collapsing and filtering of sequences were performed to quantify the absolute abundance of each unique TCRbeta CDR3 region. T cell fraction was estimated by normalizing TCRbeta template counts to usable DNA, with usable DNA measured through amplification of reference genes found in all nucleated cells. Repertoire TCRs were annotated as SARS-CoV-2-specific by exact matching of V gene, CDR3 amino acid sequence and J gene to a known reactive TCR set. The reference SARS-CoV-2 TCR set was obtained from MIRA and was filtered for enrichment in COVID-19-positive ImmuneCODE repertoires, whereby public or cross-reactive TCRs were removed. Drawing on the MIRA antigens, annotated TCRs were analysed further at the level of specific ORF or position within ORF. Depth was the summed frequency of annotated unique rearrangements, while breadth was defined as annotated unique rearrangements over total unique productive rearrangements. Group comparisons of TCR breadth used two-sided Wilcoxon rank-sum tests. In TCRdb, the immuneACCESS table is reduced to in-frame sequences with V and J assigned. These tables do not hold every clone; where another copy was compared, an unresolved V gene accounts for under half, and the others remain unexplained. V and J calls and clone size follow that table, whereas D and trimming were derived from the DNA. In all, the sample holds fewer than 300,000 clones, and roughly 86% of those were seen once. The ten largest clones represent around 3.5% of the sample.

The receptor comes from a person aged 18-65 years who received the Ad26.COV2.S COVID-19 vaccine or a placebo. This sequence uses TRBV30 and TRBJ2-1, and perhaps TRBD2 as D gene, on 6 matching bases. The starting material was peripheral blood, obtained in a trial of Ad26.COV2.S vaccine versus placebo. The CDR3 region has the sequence CAGGTSWEQFF. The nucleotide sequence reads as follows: TGTGCCGGGGGGACTTCATGGGAGCAGTTCTTC.